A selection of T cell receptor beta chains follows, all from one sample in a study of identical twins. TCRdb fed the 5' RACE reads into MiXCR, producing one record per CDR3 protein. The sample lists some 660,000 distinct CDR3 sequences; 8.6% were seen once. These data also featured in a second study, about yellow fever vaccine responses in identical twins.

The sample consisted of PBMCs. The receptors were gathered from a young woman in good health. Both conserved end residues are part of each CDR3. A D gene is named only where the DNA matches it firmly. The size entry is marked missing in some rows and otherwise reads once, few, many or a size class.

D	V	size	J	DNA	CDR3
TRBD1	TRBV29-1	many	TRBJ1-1	TGCAGCTGTGACAGGGTTTCTGAAGCTTTCTTT	CSCDRVSEAFF
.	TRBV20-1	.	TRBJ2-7	TGCAGTGCTAGAGGGTCAGACGGGGCCTCCTACGAGCAGTACTTC	CSARGSDGASYEQYF
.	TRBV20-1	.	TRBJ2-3	TGCAGTGCTAGAGTATCGGCAGCTAGCACAGATACGCAGTATTTT	CSARVSAASTDTQYF
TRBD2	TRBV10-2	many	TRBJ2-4	TGCGCCAGCAGTGAGTCCCACATTTGGGCGGGAGAAAACATTCAGTACTTC	CASSESHIWAGENIQYF
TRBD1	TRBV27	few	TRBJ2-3	TGTGCCAGCAGTCCAGGACAGGGGGTGGGTACGCAGTATTTT	CASSPGQGVGTQYF
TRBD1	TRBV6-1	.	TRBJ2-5	TGTGCCAGCAGTGACCCGGGACAGGGGGCACGGACCCAGTACTTC	CASSDPGQGARTQYF
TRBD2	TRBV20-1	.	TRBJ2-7	TGCAGTGCTAGAGATACGTTACGGGCCAGCGGGGGCCCCTACGAGCAGTACTTC	CSARDTLRASGGPYEQYF
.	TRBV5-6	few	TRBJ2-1	TGTGCCAGCACCCCCCGGTCTTTAAAGGGAAATGAGCAGTTCTTC	CASTPRSLKGNEQFF
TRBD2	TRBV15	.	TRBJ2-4	TGTGCCACCAGCAGAGATCGTGGACTAGGTAACATTCAGTACTTC	CATSRDRGLGNIQYF
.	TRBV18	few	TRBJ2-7	TGTGCCAGCTCAGTGCTTCAGGAGGCCTACGAGCAGTACTTC	CASSVLQEAYEQYF
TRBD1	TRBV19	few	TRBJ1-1	TGTGCCAGTAGTATTATCTTGGGACAGCCGAACACTGAAGCTTTCTTT	CASSIILGQPNTEAFF
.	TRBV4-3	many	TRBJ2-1	TGCGCCAGCAGCCAACTTGGCTCCCTTTCGAATGAGCAGTTCTTC	CASSQLGSLSNEQFF
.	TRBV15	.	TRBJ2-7	TGTGCCACCAGCAGAGCCAGGGGAAACGAGCAGTACTTC	CATSRARGNEQYF
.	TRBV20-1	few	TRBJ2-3	TGCAGTGCTAGATCAATTGGGGGACCCCACACAGATACGCAGTATTTT	CSARSIGGPHTDTQYF
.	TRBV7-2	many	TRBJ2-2	TGTGCCAGCAGCTTAAAAAACACCGGGGAGCTGTTTTTT	CASSLKNTGELFF
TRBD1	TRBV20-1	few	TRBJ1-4	TGCAGTGCTGGACAGGGCGAAAAACTGTTTTTT	CSAGQGEKLFF
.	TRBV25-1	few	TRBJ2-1	TGTGCCAGCAGTGTCGGGACAACGAGCTCCTACAATGAGCAGTTCTTC	CASSVGTTSSYNEQFF
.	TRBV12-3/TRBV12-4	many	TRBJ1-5	TGTGCCAGCAGGGGGGATAGCAATCAGCCCCAGCATTTT	CASRGDSNQPQHF